This TCR beta chain was recovered during a study of sequential checkpoint blockade in melanoma (dated by TCRdb to about 2019). Regarding the study in general: Patients were randomized 1:1 to first-line nivolumab followed by ipilimumab (arm A) or ipilimumab followed by nivolumab (arm B). Maintenance nivolumab came after each of the two trial sequences.

The CDR3 measures 16 amino acids from cysteine to phenylalanine. The sequence is cut down to CDR3 DNA, 48 bases in frame from base 1. Ends trimmed: V by 0 bases, J by 10 bases; bases unmatched to a gene: 5. CDR1 and CDR2 are drawn from the germline V gene: SGHTA, FQGTGA. The treatment or condition label for this specimen denotes: randomized to nivolumab then ipilimumab (arm A) or the reverse (arm B). None of the patients in the trial had previously been given DNA-damaging chemotherapy. Live CD3+CD8+ cells negative for CD19 and CD56 were sorted from thawed PBMCs on a FACS Aria II flow cytometer. CheckMate 064, a randomized, open-label phase II trial of sequential checkpoint blockade, was the source of the samples, all of which came from patients with melanoma. Peripheral blood mononuclear cells were collected by leukapheresis, purified with Ficoll-Paque, and frozen in human serum with about 9.6% DMSO. Immediately after sorting, the purity of the sorted blood CD3+CD8+ cells was confirmed to be >98%, and DNA was then extracted.

The immunoSEQ Assay was used to immunosequence TCRbeta CDR3 regions from genomic DNA. Before high-throughput sequencing, genomic DNA was amplified using bias-controlled multiplex PCR. As for the original processing: To quantify the absolute abundance of each unique TCRbeta CDR3 region, the sequences were collapsed and filtered. Clonality, defined as 1 minus Pielou's evenness, was calculated using productive rearrangements only. A previously published method was used to identify clones with significantly greater frequencies in on-treatment samples than in baseline samples. As stored in TCRdb, this immuneACCESS dataset retains in-frame rearrangements with V and J assigned. A fraction of the clones does not appear; measured against another copy, unresolved V genes explain less than half of the discrepancy, and the remainder lacks a known reason. Clone size and the V and J calls come from that table; the DNA yielded D and trimming. The sample yields 18,000 or so clones; under 80% were counted once. Clones ranked in the top ten supply 12% of the sample.

For this clone: Which antigen it targets is not known. The input lacks base qualities; no much larger clone sits a single base away.

The study at large found these results: Larger, independent patient cohorts are needed to validate the response-prediction model that combines TCR metrics and mutation burden.

Sequences were derived from CD8+ T cells sorted from blood (inferred from file names), sampled from a patient given nivolumab and ipilimumab in sequence. In this chain, TRBV7-3 is recombined with TRBJ2-1, with 14 junctional bases fitting TRBD2. This TCR derives from a human donor with melanoma. The DNA sequence reads TGTGCCAGCAGCTTAACGGGGGGACTAGCGGGAGACGAGCAGTTCTTC. It encodes CASSLTGGLAGDEQFF.